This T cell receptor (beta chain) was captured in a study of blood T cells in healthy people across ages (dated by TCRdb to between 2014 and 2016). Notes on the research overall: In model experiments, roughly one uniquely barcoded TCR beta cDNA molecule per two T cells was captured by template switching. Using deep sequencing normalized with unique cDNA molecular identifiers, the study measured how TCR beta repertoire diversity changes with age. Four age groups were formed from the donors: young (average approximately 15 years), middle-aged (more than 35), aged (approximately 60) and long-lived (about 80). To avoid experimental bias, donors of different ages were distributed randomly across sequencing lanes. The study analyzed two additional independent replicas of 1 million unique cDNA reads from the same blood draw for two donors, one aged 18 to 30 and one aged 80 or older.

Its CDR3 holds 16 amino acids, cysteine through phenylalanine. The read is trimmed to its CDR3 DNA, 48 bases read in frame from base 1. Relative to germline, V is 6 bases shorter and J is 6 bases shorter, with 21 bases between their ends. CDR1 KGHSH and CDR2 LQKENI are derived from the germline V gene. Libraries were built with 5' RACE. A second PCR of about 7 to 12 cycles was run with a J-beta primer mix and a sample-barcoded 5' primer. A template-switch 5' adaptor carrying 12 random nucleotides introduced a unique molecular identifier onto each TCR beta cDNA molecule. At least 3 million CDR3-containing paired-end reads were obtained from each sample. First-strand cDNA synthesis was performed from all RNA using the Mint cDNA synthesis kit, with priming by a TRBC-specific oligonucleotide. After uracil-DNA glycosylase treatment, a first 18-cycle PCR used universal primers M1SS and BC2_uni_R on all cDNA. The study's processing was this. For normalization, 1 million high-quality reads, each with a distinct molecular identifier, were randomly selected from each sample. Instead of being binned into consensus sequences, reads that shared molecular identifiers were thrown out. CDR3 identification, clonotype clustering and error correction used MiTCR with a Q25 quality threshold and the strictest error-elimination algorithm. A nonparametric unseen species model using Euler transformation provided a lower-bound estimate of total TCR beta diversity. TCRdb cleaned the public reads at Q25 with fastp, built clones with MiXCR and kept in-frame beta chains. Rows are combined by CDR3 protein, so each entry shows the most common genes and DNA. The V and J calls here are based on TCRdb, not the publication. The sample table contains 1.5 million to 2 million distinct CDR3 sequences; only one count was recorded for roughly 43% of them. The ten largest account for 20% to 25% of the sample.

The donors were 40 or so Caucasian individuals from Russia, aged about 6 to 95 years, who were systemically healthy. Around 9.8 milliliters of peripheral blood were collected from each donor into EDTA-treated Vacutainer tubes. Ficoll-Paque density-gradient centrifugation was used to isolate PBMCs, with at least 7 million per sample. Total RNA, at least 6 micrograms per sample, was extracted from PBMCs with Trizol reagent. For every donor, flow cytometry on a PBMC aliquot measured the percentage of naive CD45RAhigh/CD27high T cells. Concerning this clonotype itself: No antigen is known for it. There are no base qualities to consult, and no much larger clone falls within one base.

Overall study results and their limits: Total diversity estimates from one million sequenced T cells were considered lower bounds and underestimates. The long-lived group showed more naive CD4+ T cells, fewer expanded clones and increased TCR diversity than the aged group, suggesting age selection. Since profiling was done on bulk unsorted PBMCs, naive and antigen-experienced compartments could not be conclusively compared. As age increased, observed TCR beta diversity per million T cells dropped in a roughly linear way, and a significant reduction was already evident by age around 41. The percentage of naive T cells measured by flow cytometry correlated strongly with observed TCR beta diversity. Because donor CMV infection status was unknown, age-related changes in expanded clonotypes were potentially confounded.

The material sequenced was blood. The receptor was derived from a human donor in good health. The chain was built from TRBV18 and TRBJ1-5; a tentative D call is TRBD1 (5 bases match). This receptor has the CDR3 CASSHTTREMGQPQHF. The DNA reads TGTGCCAGCTCCCACACTACCAGGGAAATGGGTCAGCCCCAGCATTTT. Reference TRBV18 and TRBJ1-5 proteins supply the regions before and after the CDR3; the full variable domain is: NAGVMQNPRHLVRRRGQEARLRCSPMKGHSHVYWYRQLPEEGLKFMVYLQKENIIDESGMPKERFSAEFPKEGPSILRIQQVVRGDSAAYFCASSHTTREMGQPQHFGDGTRLSIL.